The 23 T cell receptor beta chains listed next were all sequenced from one sample in a study of response to subunit inactivated influenza vaccine. Via MiXCR, TCRdb re-called the RT-PCR reads, giving one row per CDR3 protein. The sample consists of more than 450,000 distinct CDR3 sequences, over 9.5% of them appearing once. The source was PBMCs from blood, collected on the day of vaccination. The receptors come from a man aged 45-65 years who received an inactivated influenza vaccine.

Only a few counts were recorded for this clonotype. This chain links TRBV5-1 with TRBJ2-3; tentative D call: TRBD2 (6 bases). The V and J ends lost 4 bases and 2 bases respectively, with 17 bases between them. The length of the CDR3 is 16 residues. In germline, CDR1 is SGHRS, CDR2 YFSETQ. The CDR3: CASSRSGAAYTDTQYF. The CDR3 region has the DNA TGCGCCAGCAGCCGATCGGGAGCAGCTTACACAGATACGCAGTATTTT.

The chain couples TRBV24-1 to TRBJ2-5; a possible D gene is TRBD1 (6 bases). The CDR3 runs 14 residues. Looked up from germline, CDR1 is KGHDR and CDR2 is SFDVKD. Between the trimmed V and J ends, which lost 4 bases and 4 bases, there was a span of 12 bases. The CDR3 spells CATSDTGTPETQYF. For the CDR3, the DNA is TGTGCCACCAGTGACACCGGGACACCAGAGACCCAGTACTTC.

This clonotype was seen repeatedly, ten times or more. The CDR3 DNA follows: TGTGCCAGCAGCCGGGGACTAGCGGGAGGCTTTCAAGAGACCCAGTACTTC. As protein: CASSRGLAGGFQETQYF. The rearrangement links TRBV12-3 or TRBV12-4 to TRBJ2-5, with 15 bases fitting TRBD2. The CDR3 loop spans 17 amino acids. The J segment lost 2 bases and the V segment lost 6 bases, leaving 7 bases of the junction unmatched.

V is TRBV15 and J is TRBJ2-1, with D unresolved. The V gene lost 6 bases and the J gene lost 4 bases, with 16 bases spanning the gap. CDR3 length: 15 residues. Germline values: CDR1 LNHNV, CDR2 YYDKDF (reference sequence). CDR3 loop: CATSSSLSLYNEQFF. CDR3 DNA sequence: TGTGCCACCAGTTCTTCGCTGAGCCTATACAATGAGCAGTTCTTC.

This clonotype was seen a handful of times. The chain links TRBV2 to TRBJ2-1, with TRBD2 identical over 12 bases. The CDR3 runs to 15 residues. Germline CDR1 SNHLY, CDR2 FYNNEI. V shed 7 bases and J 10 bases; nucleotides not matched to a gene: 11. The CDR3 DNA reads TGTGCCAGCACCTCGGGACTAGCGGGTCCTGGGGAGCAGTTCTTC. It yields the protein CASTSGLAGPGEQFF.

This clonotype has at least ten counts. This chain connects TRBV7-7 to TRBJ2-3, with D unresolved. Trimming removed 5 bases from V and 6 bases from J, with 12 bases in between. This CDR3 has 13 residues. CDR1 and CDR2 from the germline V gene are SSHAT and FNYEAQ (reference sequence). CDR3 nucleotides: TGTGCCAGCAGCCCCACCCTTTTGGATACGCAGTATTTT. Translated: CASSPTLLDTQYF. Full variable domain (remainder filled in from reference TRBV7-7 and TRBJ2-3): GAGVSQSPRYKVTKRGQDVTLRCDPISSHATLYWYQQALGQGPEFLTYFNYEAQPDKSGLPSDRFSAERPEGSISTLTIQRTEQRDSAMYRCASSPTLLDTQYFGPGTRLTVL.

The V call is TRBV7-4, the J call TRBJ2-2, with TRBD2 matching over 9 bases. The CDR3 runs 17 residues. Germline loops: CDR1 SGHVT, CDR2 SQSDAQ. V lost 0 bases and J lost 0; bases outside the gene matches: 2. The CDR3: CASSLALAGANTGELFF. The DNA for the CDR3 is TGTGCCAGCAGCTTAGCACTAGCGGGCGCGAACACCGGGGAGCTGTTTTTT. The variable domain in full, with the rest retrieved from reference TRBV7-4 and TRBJ2-2, is GAGVSQSPRYKVAKRGRDVALRCDSISGHVTLYWYRQTLGQGSEVLTYSQSDAQRDKSGRPSGRFSAERPERSVSTLKIQRTEQGDSAVYLCASSLALAGANTGELFFGEGSRLTVL.

The chain recombines TRBV7-3 with TRBJ2-3; 7 nucleotides align to TRBD2. Germline V lookup: CDR1 SGHTA, CDR2 FQGTGA. V lost 5 bases and J lost 0; bases outside the gene matches: 11. The CDR3 contains 17 residues. The CDR3 here is CASSLQPGLGSTDTQYF. The CDR3 DNA follows: TGTGCCAGCAGCCTCCAGCCCGGACTAGGAAGCACAGATACGCAGTATTTT.

In this sample, this clonotype turned up a few times. The V gene is TRBV15, the J gene TRBJ2-1; 12 bases agree with TRBD2. CDR3 length equals 22 residues. Germline-derived CDR1 and CDR2 are LNHNV and YYDKDF (reference sequence). Trimming cost V 1 base and J 0 bases; bases outside gene matches: 16. The CDR3 coding sequence is TGTGCCACCAGCAGAGGGGGGACCCTAGCGGGAGGGCGACTTAGCTCCTACAATGAGCAGTTCTTC. Its translation is CATSRGGTLAGGRLSSYNEQFF.

J is TRBJ1-1 and V is TRBV6-2 or TRBV6-3; D unresolved. Between the trimmed V and J ends, which lost 2 bases and 7 bases, there was a span of 14 bases. There are 14 residues in the CDR3. From germline, CDR1 is MNHEY and CDR2 SVGEGT. The CDR3 region is CASSYPSTRVEAFF. CDR3 DNA: TGTGCCAGCAGTTACCCAAGTACAAGGGTTGAAGCTTTCTTT.

The genes are TRBV3-1 and TRBJ2-7; 7 bases are shared with TRBD1. This CDR3 has 15 amino acids. Per germline, CDR1 LGHDT and CDR2 YNNKEL (reference sequence). The junction had 7 bases not matched to a gene; V was cut back by 4 bases and J by 1 base. The CDR3 loop is CASSRTTGPSYEQYF. Written as DNA, the CDR3 is TGTGCCAGCAGCCGGACGACAGGGCCGTCCTACGAGCAGTACTTC.

This clonotype was recorded a few times. The rearrangement links TRBV6-6 to TRBJ2-1; D is ambiguous. Germline CDR1 is MNHNY and CDR2 is SVGAGI (reference sequence). The CDR3 is made up of 13 amino acids. V gave up 6 bases and J gave up 7 bases, with 13 bases separating them. The CDR3 protein is CASSSIGWNEQFF. CDR3 nucleotide sequence: TGTGCCAGCAGCTCGATTGGCTGGAATGAGCAGTTCTTC.

This clonotype was counted at least ten times. The V gene is TRBV6-2 or TRBV6-3, the J gene TRBJ2-2, with unresolved D. Trimming shortened V by 2 bases and J by 4 bases, and 5 bases separated the two germline ends. Germline lookup yields CDR1 MNHEY and CDR2 SVGEGT. The CDR3 consists of 13 residues. CDR3 nucleotide sequence: TGTGCCAGCAGTTACGTAGGCACCGGGGAGCTGTTTTTT. Its protein is CASSYVGTGELFF.

Points on this clonotype: The junction departs from the called germline gene at one end, perhaps through a read error. The chain carries TRBV11-2 and TRBJ2-5, with D perhaps matching TRBD2 (5 bases). Germline V lookup: CDR1 SGHAT, CDR2 FQNNGV. This CDR3 region has 15 residues. CDR3 protein: CASSLERGLQATQYF. The CDR3 DNA is TGTGCCAGCAGCTTAGAAAGAGGACTTCAAGCGACCCAGTACTTC.

The V gene is TRBV20-1, the J gene TRBJ2-7; no clear D gene. In germline, CDR1 is DFQATT, CDR2 SNEGSKA (reference sequence). CDR3 size: 12 residues. The V and J ends lost 6 bases and 5 bases respectively, with 14 bases between them. The CDR3 region is CSAPGWADEQYF. The CDR3 nucleotides read TGCAGTGCGCCAGGATGGGCCGACGAGCAGTACTTC.

This clonotype was seen only a few times. The chain uses TRBV12-3 or TRBV12-4 and TRBJ2-7; tentative D call: TRBD2 (5 bases). CDR3 length: 12 amino acids. Trimming pared 6 bases from V and 7 bases from J, leaving 13 bases between. The CDR3 DNA is TGTGCCAGCAGCGAATCGACGGGAGAGCAGTACTTC. This sequence encodes CASSESTGEQYF.

This clonotype showed up just a few times. The rearrangement joins TRBV12-3 or TRBV12-4 to TRBJ2-1; the match to TRBD2 covers 8 bases. The CDR3 length is 15 residues. V lost 7 bases, J lost 7 bases, and 12 bases stayed unmatched. The CDR3 reads CASTPGRGGQNEQFF. The CDR3 DNA reads as TGTGCCAGCACCCCAGGACGGGGGGGCCAAAATGAGCAGTTCTTC.

A note on this clonotype: At one end the junction does not follow the germline gene, possibly because of a read error. V is TRBV4-3 and J is TRBJ2-3; possible D gene TRBD2, 8 bases. CDR1 and CDR2 from the germline V gene are LGHNA and YSLEER. This CDR3 spans 17 amino acids. The CDR3 reads CASTQKKGAGGADTQYF. As DNA, the CDR3 is TGCGCCAGCACCCAAAAGAAGGGGGCGGGGGGCGCAGATACGCAGTATTTT.

At least ten counts were recorded for this clonotype. The rearrangement links TRBV4-2 to TRBJ2-7; possibly TRBD1 for D (6 bases). CDR3 length: 16 residues. Germline V gene lookup returns CDR1 LGHNA and CDR2 YNFKEQ. V was trimmed by 4 bases and J by 0 bases, leaving 16 bases between them. The CDR3 nucleotides read TGTGCCAGCAGCCTGCACCCGGACAGTTCCTCCTACGAGCAGTACTTC. Its translation: CASSLHPDSSSYEQYF.

In this sample, this clonotype turned up a few times. The CDR3 region is CASSPGRGGGRGNQPQHF. The CDR3 DNA sequence: TGTGCCAGCAGCCCAGGGCGAGGAGGAGGGAGGGGGAATCAGCCCCAGCATTTT. The genes are TRBV11-1 and TRBJ1-5; D may be TRBD1 (6 bases). The CDR3 covers 18 residues. CDR1 and CDR2 from the germline V gene are SGHAT and FQDESV (reference sequence). V was trimmed by 5 bases and J by 4 bases, leaving 24 bases between them.

There are many counts of this clonotype. Germline and junction disagree at one end, which may indicate a read error. This chain connects TRBV7-7 to TRBJ2-2, with 8 bases lining up with TRBD2. The CDR3 totals 20 residues. The germline V gene encodes CDR1 SSHAT and CDR2 FNYEAQ (reference sequence). CDR3 in DNA: TGTGCTAGCAGCTTAGCCTCACCGGGACTAGGGATCGAAAACACCGGGGAGCTGTTTTTT. Amino acid sequence: CASSLASPGLGIENTGELFF.

This clonotype was recorded a few times. The J gene is TRBJ2-1, the V gene TRBV6-1; TRBD1 agrees at 7 bases. The V gene's germline CDR1 is MNHNS and CDR2 SASEGT. Unmatched junction bases numbered 6, after V lost 4 bases and J lost 6 bases. The CDR3 sequence is 14 residues long. CDR3 in amino acids: CASSVRDSLNEQFF. CDR3 bases: TGTGCCAGCAGTGTCCGGGACAGTCTCAATGAGCAGTTCTTC.

The CDR3 DNA follows: TGTGCCAGTTACAGCCAAGCGGGAACCTACAATGAGCAGTTCTTC. Encoded protein: CASYSQAGTYNEQFF. The J gene is TRBJ2-1, the V gene TRBV2; 7 nucleotides align to TRBD2. Looked up from germline, CDR1 is SNHLY and CDR2 is FYNNEI. V was pared by 9 bases and J by 2 bases, with 10 bases of the junction left unmatched. This CDR3 region has 15 residues.